This TCR beta chain was identified in a study of shared clonotypes between healthy human individuals. The overall study: CD4 naive and CD4 memory each took three plates per donor, while CD8 naive took two and CD8 memory one.

Positively selected for CCR7, the CD45RO-negative cells used as naive CD8 cells excluded terminally differentiated effector memory CD45RA+ cells. TCRdb's copy holds only in-frame clones and misses some; the assay was immunoSEQ multiplex PCR. The profile covers around 2.1 million clones, with 85% to 95% appearing a single time and approximately 1.7% taken by the ten largest. The CDR3 runs 16 residues. Between the trimmed V and J ends, which lost 3 bases and 2 bases, there was a span of 17 bases. CDR1 and CDR2 (germline): SEHNR, FQNEAQ (reference sequence). This receptor was taken from a man in his late teens or twenties in good health. Some clones in this sample may be carry-over from other donors' samples. V usage is TRBV7-9 and J usage is TRBJ2-7; no reliable D call. The sample comprised naive CD8+ T cells from PBMCs. The CDR3 protein is CASSLELFGPAYEQYF. The CDR3 DNA reads as TGTGCCAGCAGCTTGGAGCTATTTGGTCCCGCCTACGAGCAGTACTTC. The full variable domain, in which reference TRBV7-9 and TRBJ2-7 provide the parts outside the CDR3, is DTGVSQNPRHKITKRGQNVTFRCDPISEHNRLYWYRQTLGQGPEFLTYFQNEAQLEKSRLLSDRFSAERPKGSFSTLEIQRTEQGDSAMYLCASSLELFGPAYEQYFGPGTRLTVT.